This T cell receptor beta chain was captured by sequencing in a study of T cell responses to AZD1222 COVID-19 vaccine. This table comes from immunoSEQ multiplex PCR, and its TCRdb copy is limited to in-frame clones, with some not included. The table records approximately 150,000 clones, about nine tenths of them present only once. The CDR3 is 14 residues long. Germline V gene lookup returns CDR1 SEHNR and CDR2 FQNEAQ (reference sequence). Trimming shortened V by 5 bases and J by 3 bases, and 13 bases separated the two germline ends. The sample in question was peripheral blood, obtained on day 0 of AZD1222 vaccination. This TCR came from an adult in good health. The chain carries TRBV7-9 and TRBJ1-1; a weak D match, TRBD1 (6 bases). CDR3 in DNA: TGTGCCAGCAGCCTATCAGGGGCTGACACTGAAGCTTTCTTT. It translates to CASSLSGADTEAFF.